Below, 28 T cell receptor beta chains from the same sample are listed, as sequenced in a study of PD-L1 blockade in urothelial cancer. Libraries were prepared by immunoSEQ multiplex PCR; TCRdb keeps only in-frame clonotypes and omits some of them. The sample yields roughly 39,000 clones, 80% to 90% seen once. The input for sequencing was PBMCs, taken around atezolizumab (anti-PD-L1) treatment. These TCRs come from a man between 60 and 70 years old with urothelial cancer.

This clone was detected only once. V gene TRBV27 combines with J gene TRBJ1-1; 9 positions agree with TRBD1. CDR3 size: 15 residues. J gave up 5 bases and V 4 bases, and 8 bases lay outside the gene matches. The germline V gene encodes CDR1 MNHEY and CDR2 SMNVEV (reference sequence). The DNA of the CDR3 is TGTGCCAGCAGTTGGACCCGGGACAGGGCGACTGAAGCTTTCTTT. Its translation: CASSWTRDRATEAFF.

For the CDR3, the DNA is TGTGCCTGGAGTGCACAGAACACTGAAGCTTTCTTT. Protein product: CAWSAQNTEAFF. This chain links TRBV30 with TRBJ1-1, with unresolved D. Between the trimmed V and J ends, which lost 1 base and 1 base, there was a span of 4 bases. Germline lookup yields CDR1 GTSNPN and CDR2 SVGIG (reference sequence). CDR3 length equals 12 residues.

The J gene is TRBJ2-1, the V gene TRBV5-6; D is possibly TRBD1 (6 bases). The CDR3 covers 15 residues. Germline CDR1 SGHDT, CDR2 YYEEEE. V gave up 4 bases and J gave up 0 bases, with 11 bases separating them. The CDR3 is CASSTGTHSYNEQFF. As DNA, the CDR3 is TGTGCCAGCAGCACCGGGACACACTCCTACAATGAGCAGTTCTTC. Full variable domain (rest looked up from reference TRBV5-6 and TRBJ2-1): DAGVTQSPTHLIKTRGQQVTLRCSPKSGHDTVSWYQQALGQGPQFIFQYYEEEERQRGNFPDRFSGHQFPNYSSELNVNALLLGDSALYLCASSTGTHSYNEQFFGPGTRLTVL.

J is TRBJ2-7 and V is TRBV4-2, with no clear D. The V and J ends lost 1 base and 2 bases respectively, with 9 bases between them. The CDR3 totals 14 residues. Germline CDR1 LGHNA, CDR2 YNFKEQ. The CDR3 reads CASSQGSGTYEQYF. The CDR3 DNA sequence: TGTGCCAGCAGCCAAGGGAGTGGAACCTACGAGCAGTACTTC.

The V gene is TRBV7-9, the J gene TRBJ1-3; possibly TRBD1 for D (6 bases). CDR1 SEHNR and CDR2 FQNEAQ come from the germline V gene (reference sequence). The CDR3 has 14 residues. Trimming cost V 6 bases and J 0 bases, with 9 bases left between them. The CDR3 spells CASRYRASGNTIYF. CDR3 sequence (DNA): TGTGCCAGCAGATACAGGGCCTCTGGAAACACCATATATTTT.

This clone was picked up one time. CDR3 nucleotide sequence: TGTGCCAGCACCGGAGGAGACGGTAACAATGAGCAGTTCTTC. Translation gives CASTGGDGNNEQFF. The V and J genes are TRBV2 and TRBJ2-1; maybe TRBD2 (5 bases). This CDR3 is built from 14 residues. Trimming cost V 7 bases and J 5 bases, with 15 bases left between them. CDR1 SNHLY and CDR2 FYNNEI come from the germline V gene.

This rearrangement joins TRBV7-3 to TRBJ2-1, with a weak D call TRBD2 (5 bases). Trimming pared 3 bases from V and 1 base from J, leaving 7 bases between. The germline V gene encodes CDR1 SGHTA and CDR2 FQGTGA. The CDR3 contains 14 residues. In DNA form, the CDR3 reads TGTGCCAGCAGCTTCCGGGATTCCTACAATGAGCAGTTCTTC. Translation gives CASSFRDSYNEQFF. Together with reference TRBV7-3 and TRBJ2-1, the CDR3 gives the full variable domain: GAGVSQTPSNKVTEKGKYVELRCDPISGHTALYWYRQSLGQGPEFLIYFQGTGAADDSGLPNDRFFAVRPEGSVSTLKIQRTERGDSAVYLCASSFRDSYNEQFFGPGTRLTVL.

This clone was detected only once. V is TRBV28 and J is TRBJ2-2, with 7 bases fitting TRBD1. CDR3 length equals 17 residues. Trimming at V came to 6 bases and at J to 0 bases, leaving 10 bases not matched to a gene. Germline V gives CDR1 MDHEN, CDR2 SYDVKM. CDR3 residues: CASSRSGQISNTGELFF. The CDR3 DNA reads TGTGCCAGCAGCCGCTCGGGACAGATTTCGAACACCGGGGAGCTGTTTTTT. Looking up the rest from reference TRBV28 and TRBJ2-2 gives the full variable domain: DVKVTQSSRYLVKRTGEKVFLECVQDMDHENMFWYRQDPGLGLRLIYFSYDVKMKEKGDIPEGYSVSREKKERFSLILESASTNQTSMYLCASSRSGQISNTGELFFGEGSRLTVL.

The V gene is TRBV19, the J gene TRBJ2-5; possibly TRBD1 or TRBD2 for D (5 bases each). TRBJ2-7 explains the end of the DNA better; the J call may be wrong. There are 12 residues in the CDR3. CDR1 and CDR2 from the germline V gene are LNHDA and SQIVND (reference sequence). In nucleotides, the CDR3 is TGTGCCAGTAGGGGGGACTCCTACGAGCAGTACTTC. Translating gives CASRGDSYEQYF.

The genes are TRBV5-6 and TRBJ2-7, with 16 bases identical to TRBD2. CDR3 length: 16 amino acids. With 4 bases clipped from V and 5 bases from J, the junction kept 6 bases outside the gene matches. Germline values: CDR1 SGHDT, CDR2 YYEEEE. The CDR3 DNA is TGTGCCAGCAGCCCGGGACTAGCGGGGGGGCCGAACGAGCAGTACTTC. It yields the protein CASSPGLAGGPNEQYF.

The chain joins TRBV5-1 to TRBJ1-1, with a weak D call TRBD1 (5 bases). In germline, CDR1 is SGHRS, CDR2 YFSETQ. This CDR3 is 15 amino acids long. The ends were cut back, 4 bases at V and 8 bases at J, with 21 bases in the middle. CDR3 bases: TGCGCCAGCAGCCATTCGGGACTTGGCACCCCCGAAGCTTTCTTT. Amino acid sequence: CASSHSGLGTPEAFF.

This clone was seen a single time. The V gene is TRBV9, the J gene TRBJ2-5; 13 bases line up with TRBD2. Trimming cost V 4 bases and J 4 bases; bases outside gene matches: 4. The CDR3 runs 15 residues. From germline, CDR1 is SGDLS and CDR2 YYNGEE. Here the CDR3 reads CASSRGTSGVETQYF. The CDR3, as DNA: TGTGCCAGCAGCCGCGGGACTAGCGGGGTAGAGACCCAGTACTTC.

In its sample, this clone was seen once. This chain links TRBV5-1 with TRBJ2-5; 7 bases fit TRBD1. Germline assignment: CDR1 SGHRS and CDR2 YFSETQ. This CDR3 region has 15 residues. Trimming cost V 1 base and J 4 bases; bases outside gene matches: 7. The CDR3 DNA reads TGCGCCAGCAGCTTGTCAAAGGGGGCGCGAGAGACCCAGTACTTC. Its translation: CASSLSKGARETQYF. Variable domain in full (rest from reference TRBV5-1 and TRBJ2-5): KAGVTQTPRYLIKTRGQQVTLSCSPISGHRSVSWYQQTPGQGLQFLFEYFSETQRNKGNFPGRFSGRQFSNSRSEMNVSTLELGDSALYLCASSLSKGARETQYFGPGTRLLVL.

In DNA form, the CDR3 reads TGTGCCAGCAGCTTGGTTACTAGCGGCTCCTACAATGAGCAGTTCTTC. It specifies CASSLVTSGSYNEQFF. The chain uses TRBV5-4 and TRBJ2-1; 8 nucleotides match TRBD2. The CDR3 contains 16 residues. From germline, CDR1 is SGHNT and CDR2 YYREEE (reference sequence). V lost 0 bases to trimming and J lost 0 bases; unmatched junction nucleotides: 2.

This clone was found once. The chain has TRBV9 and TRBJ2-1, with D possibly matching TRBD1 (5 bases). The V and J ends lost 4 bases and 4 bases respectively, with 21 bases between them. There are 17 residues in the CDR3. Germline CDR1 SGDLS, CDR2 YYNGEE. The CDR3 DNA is TGTGCCAGCAGCCCTCATCGGCGGCAGGGCGTATACAATGAGCAGTTCTTC. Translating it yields CASSPHRRQGVYNEQFF.

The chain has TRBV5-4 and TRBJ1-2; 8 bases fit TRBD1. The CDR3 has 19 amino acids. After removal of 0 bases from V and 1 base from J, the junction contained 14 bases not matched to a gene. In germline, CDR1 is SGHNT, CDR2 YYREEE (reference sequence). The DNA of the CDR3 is TGTGCCAGCAGCTTGGACCATGGAGCCGGGACAGGTATTAACTATGGCTACACCTTC. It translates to CASSLDHGAGTGINYGYTF. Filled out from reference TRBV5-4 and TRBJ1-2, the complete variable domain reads ETGVTQSPTHLIKTRGQQVTLRCSSQSGHNTVSWYQQALGQGPQFIFQYYREEENGRGNFPPRFSGLQFPNYSSELNVNALELDDSALYLCASSLDHGAGTGINYGYTFGSGTRLTVV.

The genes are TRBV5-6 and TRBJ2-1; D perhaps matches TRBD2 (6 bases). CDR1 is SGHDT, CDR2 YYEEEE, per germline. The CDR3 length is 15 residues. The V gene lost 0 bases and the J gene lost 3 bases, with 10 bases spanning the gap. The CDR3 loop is CASSLDLAHYNEQFF. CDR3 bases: TGTGCCAGCAGCTTGGACCTAGCGCACTACAATGAGCAGTTCTTC.

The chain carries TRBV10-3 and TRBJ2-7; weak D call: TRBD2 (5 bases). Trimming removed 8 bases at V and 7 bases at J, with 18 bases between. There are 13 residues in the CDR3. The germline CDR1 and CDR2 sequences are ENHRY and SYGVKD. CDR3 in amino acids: CAIVGTRTGEQYF. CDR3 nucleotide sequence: TGTGCCATCGTCGGAACCCGAACGGGGGAGCAGTACTTC.

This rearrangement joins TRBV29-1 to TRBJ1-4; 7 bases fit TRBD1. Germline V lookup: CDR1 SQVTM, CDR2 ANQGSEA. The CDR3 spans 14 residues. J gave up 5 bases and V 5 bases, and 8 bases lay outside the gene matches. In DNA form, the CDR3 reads TGCAGCGTTCGCCCCGGGACAGCAAATGAAAAACTGTTTTTT. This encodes CSVRPGTANEKLFF.

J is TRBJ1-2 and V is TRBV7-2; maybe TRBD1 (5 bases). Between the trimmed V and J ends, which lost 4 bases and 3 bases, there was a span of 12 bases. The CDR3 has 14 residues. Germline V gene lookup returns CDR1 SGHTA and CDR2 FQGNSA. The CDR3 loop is CASSSRVGDYGYTF. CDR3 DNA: TGTGCCAGCAGCTCCAGGGTGGGTGACTATGGCTACACCTTC.

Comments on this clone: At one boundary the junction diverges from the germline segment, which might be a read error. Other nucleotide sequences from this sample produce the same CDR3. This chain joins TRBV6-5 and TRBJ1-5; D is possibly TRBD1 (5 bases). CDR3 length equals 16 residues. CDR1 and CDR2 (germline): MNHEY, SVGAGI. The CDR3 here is CASSYSIVGANQPQHF. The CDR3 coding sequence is TGTGCTAGCAGTTACTCAATAGTTGGGGCCAATCAGCCCCAGCATTTT.

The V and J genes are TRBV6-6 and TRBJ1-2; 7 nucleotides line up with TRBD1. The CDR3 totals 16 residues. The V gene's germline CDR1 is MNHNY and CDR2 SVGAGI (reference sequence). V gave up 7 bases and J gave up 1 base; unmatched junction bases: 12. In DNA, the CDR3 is TGTGCCAGCAAAAAGACAGGGAGCTTACTTAACTATGGCTACACCTTC. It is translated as CASKKTGSLLNYGYTF.

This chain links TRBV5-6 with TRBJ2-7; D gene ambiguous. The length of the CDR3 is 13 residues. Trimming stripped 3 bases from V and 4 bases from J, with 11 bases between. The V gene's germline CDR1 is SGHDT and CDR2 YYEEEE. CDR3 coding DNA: TGTGCCAGCAGCTCGGAGTACCCTTACGAGCAGTACTTC. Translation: CASSSEYPYEQYF.

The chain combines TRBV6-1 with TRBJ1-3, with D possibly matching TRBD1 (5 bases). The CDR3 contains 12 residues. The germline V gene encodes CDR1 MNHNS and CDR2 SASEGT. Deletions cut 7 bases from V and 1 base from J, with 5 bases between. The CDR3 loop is CASKGSGNTIYF. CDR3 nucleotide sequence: TGTGCCAGCAAGGGGTCTGGAAACACCATATATTTT.

CDR3 DNA: TGTGCCAGCAGCCGGACAGGGAACTATGGCTACACCTTC. Translated, it gives CASSRTGNYGYTF. This chain links TRBV28 with TRBJ1-2, with 8 bases fitting TRBD1. CDR3 size: 13 residues. V lost 6 bases to trimming and J lost 2 bases; unmatched junction nucleotides: 2. In germline, CDR1 is MDHEN, CDR2 SYDVKM.

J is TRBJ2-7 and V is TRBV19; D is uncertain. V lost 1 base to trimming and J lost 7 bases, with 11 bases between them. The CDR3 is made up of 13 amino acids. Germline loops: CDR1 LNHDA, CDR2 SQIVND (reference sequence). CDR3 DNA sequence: TGTGCCAGTAGTATAGTTCCCCAGAGGGAGCAGTACTTC. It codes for CASSIVPQREQYF.

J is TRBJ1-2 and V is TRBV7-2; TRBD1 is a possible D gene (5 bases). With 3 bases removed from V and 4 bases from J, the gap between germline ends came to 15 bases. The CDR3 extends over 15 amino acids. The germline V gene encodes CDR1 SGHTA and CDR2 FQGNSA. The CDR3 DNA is TGTGCCAGCAGCTTTGGGGCCCTCGGCAGCTATGGCTACACCTTC. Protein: CASSFGALGSYGYTF.

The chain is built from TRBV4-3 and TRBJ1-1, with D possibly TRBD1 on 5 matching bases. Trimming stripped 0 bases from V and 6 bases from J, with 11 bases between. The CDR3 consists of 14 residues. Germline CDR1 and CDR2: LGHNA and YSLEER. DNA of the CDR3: TGCGCCAGCAGCCAAGATTGGGGGGGGGCTGAAGCTTTCTTT. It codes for CASSQDWGGAEAFF.